The 18 T cell receptor beta chains below come from one sample, sequenced in a study of blood T cell repertoires in COVID-19. Profiled with immunoSEQ multiplex PCR; TCRdb holds only in-frame clones, not every one. Of 23,000 or so clones detected, about nine tenths appear once; the ten largest clones hold about 18%. The sequencing sample was made of peripheral blood. These receptors were taken from a human donor in a cohort sampled during active COVID-19.

In its sample, this clone was seen a few times. The CDR3 is CASSEWDKNYGYTF. In DNA, the CDR3 is TGTGCCAGCAGTGAATGGGACAAGAACTATGGCTACACCTTC. The gene calls are TRBV25-1 and TRBJ1-2; TRBD1 might be the D (6 bases). The CDR3 runs to 14 residues. CDR1 is MGHDK, CDR2 SYGVNS, per germline. The germline V and J ends were trimmed by 1 base and 2 bases, with 8 bases remaining between them.

The V and J genes are TRBV27 and TRBJ2-7; TRBD2 might be the D (6 bases). This CDR3 has 14 amino acids. Trimming stripped 4 bases from V and 2 bases from J, with 12 bases between. The V gene's germline CDR1 is MNHEY and CDR2 SMNVEV (reference sequence). Here the CDR3 DNA reads TGTGCCAGCAGTTCTCAGGACTATACCTACGAGCAGTACTTC. Its translation: CASSSQDYTYEQYF.

The V and J genes are TRBV14 and TRBJ2-1; D not resolved. Trimming left V 0 bases short and J 5 bases short, with 11 bases between. The CDR3 contains 15 residues. Germline CDR1 SGHDN, CDR2 FVKESK. The CDR3 here is CASSQDPRIHNEQFF. The CDR3 DNA is TGTGCCAGCAGCCAAGATCCTAGAATTCACAATGAGCAGTTCTTC.

The J gene is TRBJ1-2, the V gene TRBV7-8, with D tentatively TRBD1 (6 bases). Germline V lookup: CDR1 SGHVS, CDR2 FQNEAQ. With 3 bases removed from V and 7 bases from J, the gap between germline ends came to 15 bases. The CDR3 totals 14 residues. CDR3 DNA sequence: TGTGCCAGCAGCTTCGGGCAGGGGACGGGTGGCTACACCTTC. Amino acids: CASSFGQGTGGYTF.

The genes are TRBV7-2 and TRBJ2-7, with a tentative D call TRBD2 (5 bases). The CDR3 runs to 14 residues. Trimming removed 5 bases at V and 3 bases at J, with 14 bases between. Germline V gene sequence: CDR1 SGHTA, CDR2 FQGNSA. This chain's CDR3 is CASSPRTGYYEQYF. In nucleotides, the CDR3 is TGTGCCAGCAGCCCGAGGACTGGTTACTACGAGCAGTACTTC.

This rearrangement joins TRBV6-6 to TRBJ2-1, with D perhaps matching TRBD2 (6 bases). Trimming removed 0 bases from V and 3 bases from J, with 6 bases in between. The germline V gene encodes CDR1 MNHNY and CDR2 SVGAGI (reference sequence). CDR3 length: 14 residues. The CDR3 spells CASSYSRDYNEQFF. The CDR3 nucleotides are TGTGCCAGCAGTTACTCGCGGGACTACAATGAGCAGTTCTTC.

The chain is built from TRBV19 and TRBJ1-5; tentative D call: TRBD1 (6 bases). CDR1 LNHDA and CDR2 SQIVND come from the germline V gene (reference sequence). Trimming took off 7 bases at V and 8 bases at J, with 12 bases between the two ends. The CDR3 runs to 12 residues. The CDR3 sequence: CASNTGREPQHF. The CDR3 coding sequence is TGTGCCAGTAACACAGGGAGGGAGCCCCAGCATTTT.

The chain combines TRBV10-3 with TRBJ2-3, with D possibly TRBD2 on 5 matching bases. Trimming shortened V by 0 bases and J by 1 base, and 11 bases separated the two germline ends. In germline, CDR1 is ENHRY, CDR2 SYGVKD. This CDR3 spans 16 amino acids. CDR3 coding DNA: TGTGCCATCAGTGAGTCTACGGACTTCCGCACAGATACGCAGTATTTT. Translated, it gives CAISESTDFRTDTQYF.

This clone appeared a single time. The DNA for the CDR3 is TGTGCCAGCAGCCCGGGACAGGAGGGCTACACCTTC. This codes for CASSPGQEGYTF. This rearrangement joins TRBV7-9 to TRBJ1-2, with 8 bases fitting TRBD1. Germline assignment: CDR1 SEHNR and CDR2 FQNEAQ (reference sequence). The ends lost 5 bases at V and 8 bases at J; junction bases unmatched: 4. The CDR3 runs to 12 residues.

The CDR3 spells CATSEPPQAENTKNIQYF. CDR3 DNA: TGTGCCACCAGTGAACCTCCCCAAGCGGAGAATACCAAAAACATTCAGTACTTC. V is TRBV24-1 and J is TRBJ2-4, with D tentatively TRBD2 (5 bases). The CDR3 extends over 18 amino acids. V lost 4 bases and J lost 2, with 20 bases in between. The germline gives CDR1 KGHDR, CDR2 SFDVKD.

V usage is TRBV7-9 and J usage is TRBJ1-2; 9 bases match TRBD1. CDR1 is SEHNR and CDR2 is FQNEAQ in the germline V gene (reference sequence). The CDR3 runs to 16 residues. V trimming: 3 bases; J trimming: 3 bases; junction bases outside the gene matches: 8. CDR3 amino acids: CASSFQRDRVDYGYTF. In nucleotides, the CDR3 is TGTGCCAGCAGCTTCCAGAGGGACAGGGTTGACTATGGCTACACCTTC.

This chain joins TRBV4-3 and TRBJ2-3; 8 nucleotides agree with TRBD2. J lost 1 base, V lost 2 bases, and 2 bases had no gene match. The CDR3 consists of 15 residues. CDR1 LGHNA and CDR2 YSLEER come from the germline V gene. The CDR3 sequence: CASSQIGGGTDTQYF. CDR3 nucleotide sequence: TGCGCCAGCAGCCAAATCGGGGGGGGCACAGATACGCAGTATTTT.

This clone was seen a single time. V usage is TRBV11-1 and J usage is TRBJ2-5; no reliable D call. V lost 3 bases and J lost 3, with 14 bases in between. This CDR3 contains 15 residues. Germline CDR1 reads SGHAT; CDR2 reads FQDESV (reference sequence). CDR3 sequence: CASSFSSSAKETQYF. The CDR3 DNA reads TGTGCCAGCAGCTTTTCGTCTAGTGCGAAAGAGACCCAGTACTTC.

The chain recombines TRBV5-4 with TRBJ1-1, with 8 positions matching TRBD1. V shed 4 bases, J shed 4 bases, and the junction held 6 bases outside the gene matches. Germline V lookup: CDR1 SGHNT, CDR2 YYREEE (reference sequence). The CDR3 is 14 residues long. CDR3 residues: CASSPRTGPTEAFF. Here the CDR3 DNA reads TGTGCCAGCAGCCCCCGGACAGGGCCCACTGAAGCTTTCTTT.

The J gene is TRBJ2-2, the V gene TRBV24-1; D ambiguous. Germline V lookup: CDR1 KGHDR, CDR2 SFDVKD. V was pared by 6 bases and J by 6 bases, with 10 bases between. The CDR3 loop spans 13 amino acids. CDR3 sequence reads: CATSREAPGELFF. The CDR3 region has the DNA TGTGCCACCAGTCGCGAAGCTCCCGGGGAGCTGTTTTTT.

The chain links TRBV9 to TRBJ2-5; D is possibly TRBD2 (7 bases). The CDR3 runs 15 residues. The germline CDR1 and CDR2 sequences are SGDLS and YYNGEE. V was cut by 0 bases and J by 5 bases, with 14 bases left in between. CDR3 nucleotide sequence: TGTGCCAGCAGCGTAGGGGGGGGCCTGAGGGAGACCCAGTACTTC. It specifies CASSVGGGLRETQYF.

The chain combines TRBV27 with TRBJ2-1; 10 positions match TRBD1. Germline V CDR1 and CDR2: MNHEY, SMNVEV (reference sequence). The CDR3 extends over 16 amino acids. Trimming removed 5 bases from V and 10 bases from J; junction bases left unmatched: 14. CDR3 loop: CASSTTGTGVQSEQFF. The CDR3 nucleotides read TGTGCCAGCAGTACCACCGGGACAGGGGTCCAAAGCGAGCAGTTCTTC.

V usage is TRBV19 and J usage is TRBJ1-1, with no clear D. This CDR3 is built from 14 residues. Trimming shortened V by 4 bases and J by 5 bases, and 14 bases separated the two germline ends. Looked up from germline, CDR1 is LNHDA and CDR2 is SQIVND (reference sequence). The CDR3 loop is CASSTRSGWTEAFF. The CDR3 DNA follows: TGTGCCAGTAGTACCCGGTCGGGGTGGACTGAAGCTTTCTTT.